What follows is one T cell receptor (beta chain) and its context. This entry is derived from a study of blood T cell repertoires in COVID-19. Whole-study context: Sites across the United States, Italy and Spain contributed samples from acute and convalescent COVID-19. T cells, B-cell-depleted T cells, or PBMCs provided the cDNA or gDNA that served as material.

Per the original data handling: Reference gene primer amplification in the assay estimated nucleated cell counts. Only in-frame clones appear in the TCRdb table, and some are missing; sequencing was by immunoSEQ multiplex PCR. V, J and clone size reflect that table, while D and trimming were determined from the DNA. Of roughly 200,000 clones in the sample, about 85% were seen once. This CDR3 spans 14 amino acids. The germline V gene encodes CDR1 SGHTA and CDR2 FQGNSA. V shed 2 bases and J 7 bases; nucleotides not matched to a gene: 5. Each recovered donor of Cohort 3 presented with two negative PCRs, clearance, or symptom resolution.

This clonotype originated in a man aged 35-49 years who had recovered from COVID-19. The chain uses TRBV7-2 and TRBJ2-7; 10 bases match TRBD2. What was sequenced was PBMCs or T cells enriched from blood (not recorded which). CDR3 nucleotide sequence: TGTGCCAGCAGCTTACTAGCGGGAGACCGGGAGCAGTACTTC. Protein sequence: CASSLLAGDREQYF.